A single T cell receptor beta chain is shown here with its context. Its antigen is still unknown. TCRalpha and TCRbeta libraries used 5'RACE with constant-segment primers and UMIs. TCRdb reprocessed the 5' RACE reads via MiXCR and lists one record per CDR3 protein. This table has approximately 300,000 distinct CDR3 sequences, approximately 19% appearing once. Trimming took off 7 bases at V and 0 bases at J, with 13 bases between the two ends. This CDR3 comprises 15 residues. Germline V CDR1 and CDR2: GTSNPN, SVGIG (reference sequence). The sample originates from a study of T-cell memory formation after mild COVID-19. Findings and caveats of the study: Pre-infection memory contained some responding clones, which suggested that cross-reactive memory had joined. For contracting clones, CD4+ ones sat mainly in CM and EM, CD8+ in EMRA. CD4/CD8 balance characterized clones contracting day 15 to 85, and CD4+ skew characterized later expanders.

The chain recombines TRBV30 with TRBJ1-6, with a possible D match to TRBD1 (6 bases). This clonotype was sampled from a man aged 18-30 years who had mild COVID-19 (a few samples of this study predate the infection). Cell type and time point are not known. Sequencing used PBMCs or a T cell subset sorted from them (not recorded which). CDR3 DNA sequence: TGTGCCTCGGGGGCCCTTAGCTCCTATAATTCACCCCTCCACTTT. Amino acids: CASGALSSYNSPLHF.